Each of the 27 T cell receptor beta chains below was sequenced from the same sample in a study of cytomegalovirus exposure and HLA in healthy donors. PCR primers comprised 60 Vbeta and 13 Jbeta primers. The table came from immunoSEQ multiplex PCR; TCRdb's copy has only in-frame clones and leaves some out. This table has 200,000 or so clones, about 84% appearing once. Material: PBMCs. These TCRs come from a middle-aged man in good health and CMV-seronegative.

The rearrangement joins TRBV5-1 to TRBJ2-5, with 13 bases matching TRBD2. This CDR3 has 16 residues. In germline, CDR1 is SGHRS, CDR2 YFSETQ. The ends lost 4 bases at V and 2 bases at J; junction bases unmatched: 5. The chain's CDR3 is CASSPGLAGSQETQYF. CDR3 bases: TGCGCCAGCAGCCCGGGACTAGCGGGGAGTCAAGAGACCCAGTACTTC.

The rearrangement uses TRBV5-1 and TRBJ1-5; 9 bases line up with TRBD1. The CDR3 has 13 amino acids. V shed 4 bases and J 7 bases; nucleotides not matched to a gene: 3. Per the germline V gene, CDR1 is SGHRS and CDR2 is YFSETQ. CDR3 region: CASSATGGQPQHF. The CDR3 region has the DNA TGCGCCAGCAGCGCGACAGGGGGGCAGCCCCAGCATTTT. The full variable domain, in which reference TRBV5-1 and TRBJ1-5 provide the parts outside the CDR3, is KAGVTQTPRYLIKTRGQQVTLSCSPISGHRSVSWYQQTPGQGLQFLFEYFSETQRNKGNFPGRFSGRQFSNSRSEMNVSTLELGDSALYLCASSATGGQPQHFGDGTRLSIL.

This clone appeared a single time. This chain joins TRBV5-1 and TRBJ2-5; D is undetermined. Germline V lookup: CDR1 SGHRS, CDR2 YFSETQ. The V end was cut by 2 bases, the J end by 5 bases, with 4 bases between. The CDR3 is made up of 11 amino acids. CDR3 sequence (DNA): TGCGCCAGCAGCTTCGCGGAGACCCAGTACTTC. Its translation is CASSFAETQYF.

The chain recombines TRBV6-1 with TRBJ2-7; D possibly corresponds to TRBD1 (6 bases). This CDR3 is 13 amino acids long. Deletions cut 1 base from V and 6 bases from J, with 10 bases between. CDR1 and CDR2 (germline): MNHNS, SASEGT. The CDR3 is CASSEVGGPEQYF. The CDR3 coding sequence is TGTGCCAGCAGTGAAGTAGGGGGTCCCGAGCAGTACTTC.

This rearrangement joins TRBV4-1 to TRBJ2-1; TRBD1 matches 9 bases. The germline CDR1 and CDR2 sequences are MGHRA and YSYEKL. This CDR3 spans 19 amino acids. The V gene end was trimmed by 2 bases and the J gene end by 3 bases; junction bases not matched to a gene: 14. The CDR3 spells CASSQSVPGQGTGYNEQFF. Written as DNA, the CDR3 is TGCGCCAGCAGCCAATCCGTCCCGGGACAGGGAACGGGCTACAATGAGCAGTTCTTC.

The rearrangement joins TRBV5-6 to TRBJ1-3; D uncertain. The CDR3 contains 15 residues. Trimming took 4 bases from V and 1 from J, leaving 12 bases between them. Per the germline V gene, CDR1 is SGHDT and CDR2 is YYEEEE. In nucleotides, the CDR3 is TGTGCCAGCAGCCTAACTTCGGGGTCTGGAAACACCATATATTTT. Translation: CASSLTSGSGNTIYF. Together with reference TRBV5-6 and TRBJ1-3, the CDR3 gives the full variable domain: DAGVTQSPTHLIKTRGQQVTLRCSPKSGHDTVSWYQQALGQGPQFIFQYYEEEERQRGNFPDRFSGHQFPNYSSELNVNALLLGDSALYLCASSLTSGSGNTIYFGEGSWLTVV.

The V and J genes are TRBV6-5 and TRBJ2-7, with D perhaps matching TRBD1 (6 bases). Trimming cost V 4 bases and J 5 bases, with 15 bases left between them. The CDR3 covers 14 residues. Germline V gives CDR1 MNHEY, CDR2 SVGAGI. The CDR3: CASSWDNQRNEQYF. The CDR3 region has the DNA TGTGCCAGCAGTTGGGACAATCAGAGGAACGAGCAGTACTTC.

The J gene is TRBJ2-3, the V gene TRBV10-3, with 13 positions matching TRBD2. The trim removed 7 bases at V and 5 bases at J, leaving 9 bases unmatched. This CDR3 spans 16 amino acids. From germline, CDR1 is ENHRY and CDR2 SYGVKD. CDR3 loop: CAIMGGTSGVIDTQYF. CDR3 nucleotides: TGTGCCATCATGGGGGGGACTAGCGGGGTTATAGATACGCAGTATTTT.

The chain carries TRBV18 and TRBJ1-2, with TRBD1 matching over 9 bases. The J segment lost 1 base and the V segment lost 3 bases, leaving 3 bases of the junction unmatched. The CDR3 loop spans 15 amino acids. CDR1 is KGHSH, CDR2 LQKENI, per germline. The CDR3, as DNA: TGTGCCAGCTCACCGTGGACAGGGGATAACTATGGCTACACCTTC. Its translation: CASSPWTGDNYGYTF.

The chain links TRBV7-2 to TRBJ2-5; 12 bases are a match to TRBD2. The V gene end was trimmed by 3 bases and the J gene end by 2 bases; junction bases not matched to a gene: 10. The CDR3 runs 18 residues. Germline values: CDR1 SGHTA, CDR2 FQGNSA. Here the CDR3 reads CASSLVPWLAGGQETQYF. In DNA, the CDR3 is TGTGCCAGCAGCTTGGTTCCTTGGCTAGCGGGGGGGCAAGAGACCCAGTACTTC.

In DNA, the CDR3 is TGTGCCAGCAGCTTAGCGCTCCCAGGGTTGGGAGAGACCCAGTACTTC. Translated: CASSLALPGLGETQYF. The rearrangement uses TRBV7-9 and TRBJ2-5, with D perhaps matching TRBD1 (5 bases). CDR1 and CDR2 (germline): SEHNR, FQNEAQ (reference sequence). With 0 bases removed from V and 4 bases from J, the gap between germline ends came to 15 bases. This CDR3 region has 16 residues.

The V and J genes are TRBV5-1 and TRBJ2-3; TRBD1 aligns across 9 bases. CDR1 is SGHRS, CDR2 YFSETQ, per germline. The CDR3 loop spans 13 amino acids. The V segment lost 0 bases and the J segment 9 bases; nucleotides outside the gene matches: 2. CDR3 in amino acids: CASSLAGQGTQYF. CDR3 nucleotides: TGCGCCAGCAGCTTGGCCGGACAGGGGACGCAGTATTTT.

J is TRBJ1-4 and V is TRBV5-6; D not certain. Germline V CDR1 and CDR2: SGHDT, YYEEEE. The length of the CDR3 is 16 residues. V dropped 5 bases and J dropped 0 bases, with 14 bases sitting between them. The CDR3 coding sequence is TGTGCCAGCAGACGTGTGAGCGGGACAACTAATGAAAAACTGTTTTTT. Translating gives CASRRVSGTTNEKLFF. The entire variable domain, with the rest obtained from reference TRBV5-6 and TRBJ1-4, is as follows: DAGVTQSPTHLIKTRGQQVTLRCSPKSGHDTVSWYQQALGQGPQFIFQYYEEEERQRGNFPDRFSGHQFPNYSSELNVNALLLGDSALYLCASRRVSGTTNEKLFFGSGTQLSVL.

V and J are TRBV9 and TRBJ2-5; a weak D match, TRBD2 (6 bases). The CDR3 is made up of 15 amino acids. V lost 5 bases, J lost 6 bases, and 20 bases lay in between. Germline loops: CDR1 SGDLS, CDR2 YYNGEE. This CDR3 is CASSFHWRGGQTQYF. The CDR3 DNA follows: TGTGCCAGCAGTTTCCACTGGCGGGGCGGCCAGACCCAGTACTTC.

The rearrangement uses TRBV19 and TRBJ2-1, with a tentative D call TRBD2 (6 bases). The CDR3 contains 14 residues. Deletions cut 5 bases from V and 6 bases from J, with 14 bases between. Looked up from germline, CDR1 is LNHDA and CDR2 is SQIVND (reference sequence). The CDR3 DNA sequence: TGTGCCAGTAGTGATGATTGGGAGGTCAATGAGCAGTTCTTC. Translated: CASSDDWEVNEQFF. Complete variable domain (other parts from reference TRBV19 and TRBJ2-1): DGGITQSPKYLFRKEGQNVTLSCEQNLNHDAMYWYRQDPGQGLRLIYYSQIVNDFQKGDIAEGYSVSREKKESFPLTVTSAQKNPTAFYLCASSDDWEVNEQFFGPGTRLTVL.

The sample holds one count of this clone. The chain carries TRBV7-8 and TRBJ1-2; D possibly corresponds to TRBD1 (5 bases). CDR1 is SGHVS and CDR2 is FQNEAQ in the germline V gene. The CDR3 is 13 amino acids. The germline V and J ends were trimmed by 5 bases and 8 bases, with 15 bases remaining between them. CDR3 protein: CASSPLSGTGYTF. CDR3 bases: TGTGCCAGCAGCCCCCTTAGCGGGACCGGCTACACCTTC.

This clone was recorded only once. The rearrangement links TRBV27 to TRBJ1-1, with TRBD1 matching 7 bases. V trimming: 6 bases; J trimming: 0 bases; junction bases outside the gene matches: 10. The CDR3 is 16 amino acids. The germline gives CDR1 MNHEY, CDR2 SMNVEV (reference sequence). CDR3 amino acids: CASRRSTGTVNTEAFF. The CDR3 DNA follows: TGTGCCAGCAGACGGTCAACCGGGACAGTGAACACTGAAGCTTTCTTT.

The CDR3 spells CASSQDLPLGEAEAFF. CDR3 DNA sequence: TGCGCCAGCAGCCAAGATCTTCCCTTGGGGGAGGCTGAAGCTTTCTTT. The V call is TRBV4-3, the J call TRBJ1-1; D is perhaps TRBD1 (5 bases). Per germline, CDR1 LGHNA and CDR2 YSLEER. CDR3 size: 16 residues. Trimming cost V 0 bases and J 6 bases, with 17 bases left between them.

The chain joins TRBV27 to TRBJ2-5; tentative D call: TRBD2 (5 bases). V shed 3 bases and J shed 4 bases, with 9 bases lying between them. The CDR3 consists of 13 residues. CDR1 MNHEY and CDR2 SMNVEV come from the germline V gene (reference sequence). This CDR3 reads CASSFGNRETQYF. The DNA of the CDR3 is TGTGCCAGCAGTTTCGGGAACCGAGAGACCCAGTACTTC.

The gene calls are TRBV7-2 and TRBJ2-3; no definite D call. Germline V CDR1 and CDR2: SGHTA, FQGNSA. V dropped 5 bases and J dropped 3 bases, with 9 bases sitting between them. The CDR3 has 13 amino acids. CDR3 nucleotides: TGTGCCAGCAGCACCAAGACAACAGATACGCAGTATTTT. Protein: CASSTKTTDTQYF.

The chain couples TRBV18 to TRBJ2-5; D not resolved. The germline CDR1 and CDR2 sequences are KGHSH and LQKENI. This CDR3 contains 14 residues. V was pared by 3 bases and J by 4 bases, with 12 bases between. CDR3 in amino acids: CASSPLRQIETQYF. The DNA for the CDR3 is TGTGCCAGCTCACCCCTGAGACAAATAGAGACCCAGTACTTC.

This sequence joins TRBV2 and TRBJ1-5; a weak D match, TRBD1 (5 bases). CDR1 SNHLY and CDR2 FYNNEI come from the germline V gene. The germline V and J ends were trimmed by 3 bases and 7 bases, with 10 bases remaining between them. The CDR3 has 13 amino acids. The CDR3 reads CASSEARDQPQHF. CDR3 bases: TGTGCCAGCAGTGAGGCGCGGGACCAGCCCCAGCATTTT.

V and J are TRBV2 and TRBJ1-5; D is possibly TRBD1 (5 bases). Germline CDR1 is SNHLY and CDR2 is FYNNEI. The CDR3 loop spans 15 amino acids. V lost 7 bases to trimming and J lost 2 bases, with 15 bases between them. The CDR3 bases are TGTGCCAGCAACCCGGGGGAGTGGGGCAATCAGCCCCAGCATTTT. The encoded protein is CASNPGEWGNQPQHF.

This clone was found once. The V gene is TRBV7-2, the J gene TRBJ2-3, with a possible D match to TRBD2 (6 bases). The germline gives CDR1 SGHTA, CDR2 FQGNSA. The CDR3 totals 16 residues. The V end lost 2 bases, the J end lost 0 bases, and 12 bases lay between the germline ends. The CDR3 DNA is TGTGCCAGCAGCTTACAGCCGGGGACTAGCACAGATACGCAGTATTTT. This encodes CASSLQPGTSTDTQYF.

CDR3 in amino acids: CASSLAGGNIQYF. The DNA of the CDR3 is TGTGCCAGCAGTCTAGCGGGGGGGAACATTCAGTACTTC. V gene TRBV27 combines with J gene TRBJ2-4; TRBD2 agrees at 12 bases. The length of the CDR3 is 13 residues. Germline-derived CDR1 and CDR2 are MNHEY and SMNVEV (reference sequence). Trimming at V came to 5 bases and at J to 7 bases, leaving 0 bases not matched to a gene.

This rearrangement joins TRBV12-5 to TRBJ1-4; 8 nucleotides align to TRBD1. With V trimmed by 3 bases and J by 3 bases, 12 bases remained unmatched. The CDR3 runs to 18 residues. Germline values: CDR1 LGHNT, CDR2 FRNRAP. In DNA, the CDR3 is TGTGCTAGTGGTTTTGGGATCGGGACAGGTCAAGCTAATGAAAAACTGTTTTTT. Translation gives CASGFGIGTGQANEKLFF.

The V and J genes are TRBV5-6 and TRBJ2-7; D is possibly TRBD2 (6 bases). The CDR3 has 13 amino acids. V shed 3 bases and J shed 0 bases, with 7 bases lying between them. Germline CDR1 reads SGHDT; CDR2 reads YYEEEE. CDR3 protein: CASSSGGSYEQYF. The CDR3 DNA follows: TGTGCCAGCAGCTCCGGGGGCTCCTACGAGCAGTACTTC.